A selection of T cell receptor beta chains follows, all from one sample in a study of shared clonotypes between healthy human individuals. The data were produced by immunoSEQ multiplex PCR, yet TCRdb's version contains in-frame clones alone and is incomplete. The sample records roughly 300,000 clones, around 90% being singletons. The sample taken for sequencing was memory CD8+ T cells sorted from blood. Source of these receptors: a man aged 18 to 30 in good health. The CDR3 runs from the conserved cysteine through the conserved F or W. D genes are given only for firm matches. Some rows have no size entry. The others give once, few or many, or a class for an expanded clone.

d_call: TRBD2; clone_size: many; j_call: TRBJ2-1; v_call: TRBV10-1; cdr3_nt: TGCGCCAGCAGTGAGTCGATGGGACTAGCTGAGGGTGAGCAGTTCTTC; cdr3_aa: CASSESMGLAEGEQFF
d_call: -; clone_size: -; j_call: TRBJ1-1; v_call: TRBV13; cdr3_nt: TGTGCCAGCAGCTTAGGCCAAGTTGGGGTAGCTTTCTTT; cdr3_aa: CASSLGQVGVAFF
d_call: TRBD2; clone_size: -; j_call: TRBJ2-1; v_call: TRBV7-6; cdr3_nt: TGTGCCAGCAGCTTTTCTAGCGGGGATTACAATGAGCAGTTCTTC; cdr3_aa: CASSFSSGDYNEQFF
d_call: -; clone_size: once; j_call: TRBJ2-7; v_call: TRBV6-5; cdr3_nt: TGTGCCAGCAGTTACTCGACAGCCGGGTACGAGCAGTACTTC; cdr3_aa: CASSYSTAGYEQYF
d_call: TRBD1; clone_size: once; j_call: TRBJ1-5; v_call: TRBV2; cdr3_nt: TGTGCCAGCGATCCAACAGGGGCCGATCAGCCCCAGCATTTT; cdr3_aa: CASDPTGADQPQHF
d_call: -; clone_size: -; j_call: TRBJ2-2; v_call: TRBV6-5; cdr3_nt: TGTGCCAGCAGTTACTCGCACGGTCTGTACACCGGGGAGCTGTTTTTT; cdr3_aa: CASSYSHGLYTGELFF
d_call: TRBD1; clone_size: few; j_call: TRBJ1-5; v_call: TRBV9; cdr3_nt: TGTGCCAGCAGCGAAGGGACAGGGGGCCAGCCCCAGCATTTT; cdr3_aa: CASSEGTGGQPQHF
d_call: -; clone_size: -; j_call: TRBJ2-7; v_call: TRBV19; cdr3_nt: TGTGCCAGTAGTCCTGCCGTTGAAGCCTACGAGCAGTACTTC; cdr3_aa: CASSPAVEAYEQYF
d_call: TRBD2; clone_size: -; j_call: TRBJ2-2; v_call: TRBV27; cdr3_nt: TGTGCCAGCAGTTTCTTCTCCCCCGTGAGACTAGCGGGTCCCGGGGAGCTGTTTTTT; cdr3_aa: CASSFFSPVRLAGPGELFF
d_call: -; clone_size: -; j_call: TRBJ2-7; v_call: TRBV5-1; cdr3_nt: TGCGCCAGCAGCTGGGGGACATCTCCCTACGAGCAGTACTTC; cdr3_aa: CASSWGTSPYEQYF
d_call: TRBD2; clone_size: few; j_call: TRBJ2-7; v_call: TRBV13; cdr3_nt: TGTGCCAGCAGCGGTCTAGCGGGAGAGACTTACGAGCAGTACTTC; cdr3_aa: CASSGLAGETYEQYF
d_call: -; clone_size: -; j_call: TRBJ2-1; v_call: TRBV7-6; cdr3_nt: TGTGCCAGCAGCTTAGCGACTAGTGTTTTGCCGTCCTACAATGAGCAGTTCTTC; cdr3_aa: CASSLATSVLPSYNEQFF
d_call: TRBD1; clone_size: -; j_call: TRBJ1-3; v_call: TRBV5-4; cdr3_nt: TGTGCCAGCAGCTTGCGACAGGGCCCAGGACCTGGAAACACCATATATTTT; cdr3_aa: CASSLRQGPGPGNTIYF
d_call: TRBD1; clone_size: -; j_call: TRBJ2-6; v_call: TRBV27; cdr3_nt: TGTGCCAGCAGTTCAATGGGGTGGCAGGGGGCTTACTCTGGGGCCAACGTCCTGACTTTC; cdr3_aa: CASSSMGWQGAYSGANVLTF